This TCR beta chain came from a study of PD-1 blockade in classical Hodgkin lymphoma. The data were produced by immunoSEQ multiplex PCR, yet TCRdb's version contains in-frame clones alone and is incomplete. The profile covers fewer than 35,000 clones, with about 86% appearing a single time and approximately 0.8% taken by the ten largest. Worth noting for this clone: Its specificity is unknown.

Trimming stripped 5 bases from V and 0 bases from J, with 8 bases between. This CDR3 has 14 residues. Germline lookup yields CDR1 SGHVS and CDR2 FQNEAQ. The study, taken as a whole, reports: Patients were excluded if nivolumab began under 1 year after ASCT (the autologous transplant).

Specified time point: cycle 4 day 1 (C4D1), after five to seven weeks of nivolumab. Each patient relapsed following autologous stem cell transplantation, and prior brentuximab vedotin exposure differed. Starting with thawed PBMCs, CD4+ T cells were purified by magnetic negative selection. This chain joins TRBV7-8 and TRBJ2-1; the D is unclear. The material was CD4+ T cells from blood, obtained before the fourth cycle of nivolumab. The clonotype was recovered from a human donor with classical Hodgkin lymphoma. The CDR3 DNA sequence: TGTGCCAGCAGCCCACGGTACTCCTACAATGAGCAGTTCTTC. Its protein product is CASSPRYSYNEQFF. The complete variable domain, with remaining parts taken from reference TRBV7-8 and TRBJ2-1, reads GAGVSQSPRYKVAKRGQDVALRCDPISGHVSLFWYQQALGQGPEFLTYFQNEAQLDKSGLPSDRFFAERPEGSVSTLKIQRTQQEDSAVYLCASSPRYSYNEQFFGPGTRLTVL.